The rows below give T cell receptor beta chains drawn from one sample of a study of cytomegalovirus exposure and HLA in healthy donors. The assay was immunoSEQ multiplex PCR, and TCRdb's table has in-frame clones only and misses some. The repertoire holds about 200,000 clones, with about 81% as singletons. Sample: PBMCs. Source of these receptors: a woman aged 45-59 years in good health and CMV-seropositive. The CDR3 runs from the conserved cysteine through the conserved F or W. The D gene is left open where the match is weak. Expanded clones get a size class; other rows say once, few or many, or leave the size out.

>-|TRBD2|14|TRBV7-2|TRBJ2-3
CASHTGGRTDTQYF
TGTGCCAGCCATACGGGCGGGAGAACAGATACGCAGTATTTT
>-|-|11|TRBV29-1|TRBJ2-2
CSVNGQGELFF
TGCAGCGTTAACGGACAGGGGGAGCTGTTTTTT
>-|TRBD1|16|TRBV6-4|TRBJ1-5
CASRRRGRGPNQPQHF
TGTGCCAGCAGGAGGAGAGGCAGGGGGCCCAATCAGCCCCAGCATTTT
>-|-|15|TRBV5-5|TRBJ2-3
CASSLHEYLTDTQYF
TGTGCCAGCTCCCTTCATGAGTACCTCACAGATACGCAGTATTTT
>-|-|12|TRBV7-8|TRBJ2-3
CASTPAADTQYF
TGTGCCAGCACCCCAGCGGCAGATACGCAGTATTTT
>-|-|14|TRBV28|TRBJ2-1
CASSSGTIYNEQFF
TGTGCCAGCAGTTCCGGGACAATCTACAATGAGCAGTTCTTC
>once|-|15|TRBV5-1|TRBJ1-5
CASSLEGEANQPQHF
TGCGCCAGCAGCTTGGAAGGGGAGGCCAATCAGCCCCAGCATTTT
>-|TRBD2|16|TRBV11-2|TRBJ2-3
CASSLVGGLAADTQYF
TGTGCCAGCAGCTTAGTGGGGGGACTAGCGGCAGATACGCAGTATTTT
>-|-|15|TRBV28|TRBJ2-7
CASRPPGGGPYEQYF
TGTGCCAGCAGGCCTCCCGGAGGGGGCCCCTACGAGCAGTACTTC
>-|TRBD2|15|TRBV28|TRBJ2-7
CASSSQRGSSYEQYF
TGTGCCAGCAGTTCTCAGCGGGGGTCTTCCTACGAGCAGTACTTC
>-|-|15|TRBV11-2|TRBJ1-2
CASSPVRNINYGYTF
TGTGCCAGCAGCCCCGTCAGAAACATTAACTATGGCTACACCTTC
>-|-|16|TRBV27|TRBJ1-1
CASSSLPGQKNTEAFF
TGTGCCAGCAGTTCACTACCGGGACAAAAGAACACTGAAGCTTTCTTT
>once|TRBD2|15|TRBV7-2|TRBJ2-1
CASSLGGGIYNEQFF
TGTGCCAGCAGCTTAGGGGGGGGGATCTACAATGAGCAGTTCTTC
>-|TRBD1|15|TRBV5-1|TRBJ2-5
CASSPGTASKETQYF
TGCGCCAGCAGCCCCGGGACAGCATCGAAAGAGACCCAGTACTTC
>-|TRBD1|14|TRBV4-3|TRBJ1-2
CASSQDLTGGGYTF
TGCGCCAGCAGCCAAGATCTGACAGGGGGCGGCTACACCTTC
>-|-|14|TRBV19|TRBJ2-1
CASSSTGGDNEQFF
TGTGCCAGTAGTAGTACAGGGGGGGACAATGAGCAGTTCTTC
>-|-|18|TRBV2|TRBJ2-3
CASSLRVAALSGTDTQYF
TGTGCCAGCAGCCTAAGGGTAGCGGCCCTTTCCGGCACAGATACGCAGTATTTT
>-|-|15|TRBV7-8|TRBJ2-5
CASSRDMRIEETQYF
TGTGCCAGCAGTCGTGATATGCGGATAGAAGAGACCCAGTACTTC
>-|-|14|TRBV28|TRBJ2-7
CASSLPGMGYEQYF
TGTGCCAGCAGTTTACCAGGGATGGGGTACGAGCAGTACTTC
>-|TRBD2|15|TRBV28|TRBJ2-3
CASSSLGGGPDTQYF
TGTGCCAGCAGTTCCCTAGGCGGGGGACCAGATACGCAGTATTTT
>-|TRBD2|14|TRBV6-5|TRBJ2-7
CASSYSGSSYEQYF
TGTGCCAGCAGTTACAGCGGGAGCTCCTACGAGCAGTACTTC
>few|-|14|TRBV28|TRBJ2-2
CASRLQGNTGELFF
TGTGCCAGCAGGCTACAGGGAAACACCGGGGAGCTGTTTTTT
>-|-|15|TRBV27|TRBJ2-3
CASTHGQGSTDTQYF
TGTGCCAGCACCCATGGGCAGGGAAGCACAGATACGCAGTATTTT
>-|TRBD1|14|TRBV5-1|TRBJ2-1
CASSPGQAYNEQFF
TGCGCCAGCAGCCCCGGACAGGCCTACAATGAGCAGTTCTTC
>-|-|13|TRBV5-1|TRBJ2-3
CASSLEEGVTQYF
TGCGCCAGCAGCTTGGAGGAGGGAGTTACGCAGTATTTT
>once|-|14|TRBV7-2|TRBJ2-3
CASSLRSTTDTQYF
TGTGCCAGCAGCTTACGTTCTACCACAGATACGCAGTATTTT
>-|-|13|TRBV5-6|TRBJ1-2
CASSLGGHYGYTF
TGTGCCAGCAGCTTAGGAGGACACTATGGCTACACCTTC
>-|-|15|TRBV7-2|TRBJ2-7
CASSLASGVEHEQYF
TGTGCCAGCAGCTTAGCGTCGGGGGTGGAGCACGAGCAGTACTTC
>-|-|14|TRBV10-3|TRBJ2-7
CASRGGDSSYEQYF
TGTGCTTCAAGGGGGGGAGACAGCTCCTACGAGCAGTACTTC
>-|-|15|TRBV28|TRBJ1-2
CASSFSQNLYHGYTF
TGTGCCAGCAGTTTTTCGCAGAACCTTTATCATGGCTACACCTTC
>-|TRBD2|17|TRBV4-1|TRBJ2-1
CASSLYFTSVIYNEQFF
TGCGCCAGCAGCCTGTACTTTACTAGCGTTATCTACAATGAGCAGTTCTTC
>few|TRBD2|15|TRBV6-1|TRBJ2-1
CASTQRLAGPNEQFF
TGTGCCAGCACCCAAAGACTAGCGGGCCCCAATGAGCAGTTCTTC
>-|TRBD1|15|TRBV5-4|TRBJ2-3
CASSLTGVDTDTQYF
TGTGCCAGCAGCTTGACAGGGGTCGACACAGATACGCAGTATTTT
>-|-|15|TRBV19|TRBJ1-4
CASSRGIGPNEKLFF
TGTGCCAGCAGTCGGGGAATTGGACCCAATGAAAAACTGTTTTTT
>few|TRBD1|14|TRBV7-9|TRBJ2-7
CSSSTQGQGYEQYF
TGTTCCAGCAGCACCCAGGGACAGGGCTACGAGCAGTACTTC
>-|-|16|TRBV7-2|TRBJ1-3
CASSLVGGALGNTIYF
TGTGCCAGCAGCTTAGTCGGGGGGGCGCTTGGAAACACCATATATTTT
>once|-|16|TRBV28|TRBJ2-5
CASSFPMEGQRETQYF
TGTGCCAGCAGTTTCCCGATGGAGGGCCAGAGAGAGACCCAGTACTTC
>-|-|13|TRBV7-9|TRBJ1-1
CASSLVLGQIDFF
TGTGCCAGCAGCTTAGTGCTAGGACAGATAGATTTCTTT
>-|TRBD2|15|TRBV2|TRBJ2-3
CASRLTSGRPDTQYF
TGTGCCAGTCGGTTGACTAGCGGGAGACCAGATACGCAGTATTTT
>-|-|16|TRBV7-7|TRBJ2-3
CASSLGLAPSTDTQYF
TGTGCCAGCAGCTTAGGGCTAGCGCCTAGCACAGATACGCAGTATTTT
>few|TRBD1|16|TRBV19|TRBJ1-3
CASTRDSLFSGNTIYF
TGTGCCAGTACTCGGGACAGTCTGTTCTCTGGAAACACCATATATTTT
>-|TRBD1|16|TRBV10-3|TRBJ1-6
CATETGADSYNSPLHF
TGTGCCACTGAGACAGGGGCCGACTCCTATAATTCACCCCTCCACTTT
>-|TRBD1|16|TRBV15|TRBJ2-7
CVTSRETGYVSYEQYF
TGTGTCACCAGCAGAGAGACAGGGTACGTTTCCTACGAGCAGTACTTC
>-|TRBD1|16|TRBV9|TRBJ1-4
CASSGQGAPEKEKLFF
TGTGCCAGCAGCGGGCAGGGGGCGCCCGAAAAAGAAAAACTGTTTTTT
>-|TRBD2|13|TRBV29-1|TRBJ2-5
CSVALAAQETQYF
TGCAGCGTCGCGCTAGCGGCTCAAGAGACCCAGTACTTC
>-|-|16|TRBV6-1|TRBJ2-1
CASSEADWYSYNEQFF
TGTGCCAGCAGTGAAGCAGACTGGTACTCCTACAATGAGCAGTTCTTC
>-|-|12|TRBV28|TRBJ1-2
CASRGGNYGYTF
TGTGCCAGCCGCGGGGGAAACTATGGCTACACCTTC
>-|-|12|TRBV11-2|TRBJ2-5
CASSLRQGYQYF
TGTGCCAGCAGCTTAAGGCAGGGGTACCAGTACTTC
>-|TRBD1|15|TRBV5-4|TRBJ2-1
CASSSGTGRYNEQFF
TGTGCCAGCAGCTCCGGGACAGGGAGGTACAATGAGCAGTTCTTC